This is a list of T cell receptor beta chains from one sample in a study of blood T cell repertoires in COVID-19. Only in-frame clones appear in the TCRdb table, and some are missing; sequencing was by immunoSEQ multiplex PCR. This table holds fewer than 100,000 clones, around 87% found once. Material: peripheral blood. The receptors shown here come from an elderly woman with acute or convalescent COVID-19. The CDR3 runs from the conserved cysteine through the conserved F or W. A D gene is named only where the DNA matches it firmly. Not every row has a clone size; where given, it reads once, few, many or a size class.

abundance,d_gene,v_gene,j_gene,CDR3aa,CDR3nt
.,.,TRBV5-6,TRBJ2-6,CASSTTVTSGANVLTF,TGTGCCAGCAGCACGACAGTGACCTCTGGGGCCAACGTCCTGACTTTC
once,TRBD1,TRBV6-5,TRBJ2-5,CATQPPGQGGTQYF,TGTGCCACCCAACCTCCGGGACAGGGCGGGACCCAGTACTTC
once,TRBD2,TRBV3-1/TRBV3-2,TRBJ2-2,CASRWLAAAGELFF,TGTGCCAGCAGGTGGCTAGCGGCGGCCGGGGAGCTGTTTTTT
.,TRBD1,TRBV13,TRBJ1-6,CASSRGQGALNSPLHF,TGTGCCAGCAGCAGGGGACAGGGGGCGCTCAATTCACCCCTCCACTTT
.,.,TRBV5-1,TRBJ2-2,CASSLASPGELFF,TGCGCCAGCAGCTTGGCTAGCCCCGGGGAGCTGTTTTTT
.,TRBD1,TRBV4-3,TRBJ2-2,CASSQRRIKGGGAGELFF,TGCGCCAGCAGCCAAAGAAGGATTAAAGGGGGCGGCGCCGGGGAGCTGTTTTTT
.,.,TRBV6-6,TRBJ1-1,CASSSGRSGDTEAFF,TGTGCCAGCAGCAGCGGGCGGTCTGGGGACACTGAAGCTTTCTTT
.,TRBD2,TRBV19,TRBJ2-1,CASSIRPGTSGRNEQFF,TGTGCCAGTAGTATCCGACCCGGGACTAGCGGGAGGAATGAGCAGTTCTTC
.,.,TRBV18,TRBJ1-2,CASSLYLAGYGYTF,TGTGCCAGCTCACTCTATCTGGCAGGCTATGGCTACACCTTC
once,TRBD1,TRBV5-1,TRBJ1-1,CASSLDQGAGTEAFF,TGCGCCAGCAGCTTGGATCAGGGGGCCGGCACTGAAGCTTTCTTT
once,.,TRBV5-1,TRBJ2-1,CASSPNLGVYNEQFF,TGCGCCAGCAGCCCCAATCTGGGAGTTTACAATGAGCAGTTCTTC
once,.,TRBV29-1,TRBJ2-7,CSVVAPNPHEQYF,TGCAGCGTTGTGGCACCCAACCCCCACGAGCAGTACTTC
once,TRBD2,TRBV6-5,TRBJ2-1,CASRTGTSGNEQFF,TGTGCCAGCAGGACCGGGACTAGCGGAAATGAGCAGTTCTTC
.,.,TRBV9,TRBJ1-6,CASSVGSSYNSPLHF,TGTGCCAGCAGCGTAGGGAGCTCCTATAATTCACCCCTCCACTTT
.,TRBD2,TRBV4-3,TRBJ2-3,CASSQDGLAATDTQYF,TGCGCCAGCAGCCAAGATGGACTAGCTGCCACAGATACGCAGTATTTT
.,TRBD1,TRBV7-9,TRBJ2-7,CASSLAGTGVRQQQYF,TGTGCCAGCAGCTTAGCCGGGACAGGGGTACGGCAACAGCAGTACTTC
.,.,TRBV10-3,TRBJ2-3,CAISESLQGTQYF,TGTGCCATCAGTGAGTCATTGCAGGGTACGCAGTATTTT